This record concerns one TCR beta chain sequence. V shed 1 base and J shed 0 bases, with 10 bases lying between them. The CDR3 has 15 amino acids. Germline CDR1 reads SGHVS; CDR2 reads FNYEAQ. This sample is part of a study of blood T cell repertoires in COVID-19. In the study overall: Donors in the United States, Italy and Spain gave samples during acute or convalescent COVID-19. PBMCs, B-cell-depleted T cells, or T cells were the source of the cDNA or gDNA that made up the material.

Per the original methods: Reference gene primer amplification gave estimated nucleated cell counts. Sequencing was performed with immunoSEQ multiplex PCR; in TCRdb, only in-frame clones are kept and a portion is missing. Clone size and the V and J calls come from that table; the DNA yielded D and trimming. The sample contains hundreds of thousands of clones, roughly 90% of which appear only once. The source of this sequence is a woman between 25 and 40 years old with active or convalescent COVID-19. The sequenced sample consisted of peripheral blood. The chain has TRBV7-6 and TRBJ2-7; D is undetermined. CDR3 sequence: CASSLGQVSSYEQYF. DNA for the CDR3: TGTGCCAGCAGCTTAGGACAAGTCAGCTCCTACGAGCAGTACTTC.